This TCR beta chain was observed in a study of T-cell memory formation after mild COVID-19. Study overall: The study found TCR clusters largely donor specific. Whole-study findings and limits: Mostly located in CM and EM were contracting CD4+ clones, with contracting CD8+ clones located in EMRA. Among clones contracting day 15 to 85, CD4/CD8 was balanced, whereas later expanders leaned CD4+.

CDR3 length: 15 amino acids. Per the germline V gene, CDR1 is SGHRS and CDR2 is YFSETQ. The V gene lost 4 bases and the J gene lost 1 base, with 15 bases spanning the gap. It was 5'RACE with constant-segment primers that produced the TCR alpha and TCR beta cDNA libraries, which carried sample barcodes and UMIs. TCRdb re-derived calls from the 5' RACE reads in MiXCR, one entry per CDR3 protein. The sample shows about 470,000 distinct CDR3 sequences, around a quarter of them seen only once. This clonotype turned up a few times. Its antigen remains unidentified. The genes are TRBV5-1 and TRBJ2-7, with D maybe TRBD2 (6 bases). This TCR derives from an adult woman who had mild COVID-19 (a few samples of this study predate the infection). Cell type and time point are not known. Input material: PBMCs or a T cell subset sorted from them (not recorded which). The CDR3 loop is CASSGGLIPSYEQYF. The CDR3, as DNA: TGCGCCAGCAGCGGGGGACTGATCCCATCCTACGAGCAGTACTTC. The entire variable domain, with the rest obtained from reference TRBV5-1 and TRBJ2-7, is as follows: KAGVTQTPRYLIKTRGQQVTLSCSPISGHRSVSWYQQTPGQGLQFLFEYFSETQRNKGNFPGRFSGRQFSNSRSEMNVSTLELGDSALYLCASSGGLIPSYEQYFGPGTRLTVT.